Listed below are T cell receptor beta chains from one sample, sequenced in a study of Ad26.COV2.S vaccination and SARS-CoV-2 variants. Here immunoSEQ multiplex PCR was the method, and the copy in TCRdb shows in-frame clones only, minus some. The table lists 200,000 to 250,000 clones, approximately 87% of them singletons. The specimen comprised peripheral blood, sampled in a trial of Ad26.COV2.S vaccine versus placebo. The receptors come from a person between 18 and 65 years old who received the Ad26.COV2.S COVID-19 vaccine or a placebo. CDR3s include the opening cysteine and the closing phenylalanine or tryptophan. Each record gives: CDR3 protein, CDR3 DNA, clone size, V gene, D gene, J gene. A D gene is named only where the DNA matches it firmly. Size is stated for part of the rows, as once, few or many counts, or as a class when the clone is expanded.

CASSPGSFGVYEQYF TGTGCCAGCAGCCCCGGCAGCTTTGGGGTTTACGAGCAGTACTTC NA TRBV5-4 NA TRBJ2-7
CASSTEVVYTDTQYF TGTGCCAGCAGCACCGAGGTTGTATACACAGATACGCAGTATTTT NA TRBV5-8 NA TRBJ2-3
CASSVALAGNGNEQFF TGTGCCAGCAGCGTAGCACTAGCGGGGAACGGCAATGAGCAGTTCTTC few TRBV9 TRBD2 TRBJ2-1
CASSLEGSGIGEKLFF TGTGCCAGCAGCTTAGAGGGCTCAGGGATCGGTGAAAAACTGTTTTTT NA TRBV11-2 NA TRBJ1-4
CASSTSGAITDTQYF TGTGCCAGCAGTACTAGCGGGGCGATCACAGATACGCAGTATTTT NA TRBV27 TRBD2 TRBJ2-3
CAGITNTEAFF TGCGCGGGGATCACGAACACTGAAGCTTTCTTT NA TRBV7-6 NA TRBJ1-1
CAISGVPNTEAFF TGTGCCATCAGTGGGGTCCCGAACACTGAAGCTTTCTTT NA TRBV10-3 NA TRBJ1-1
CATGMAGGNNSPLHF TGTGCCACCGGTATGGCAGGGGGAAATAATTCACCCCTCCACTTT NA TRBV15 TRBD1 TRBJ1-6
CATSGRGRGMLNEQFF TGTGCCACCAGTGGCCGAGGCAGGGGAATGTTGAATGAGCAGTTCTTC NA TRBV24-1 NA TRBJ2-1
CSASHAGNTGELFF TGCAGTGCTAGTCACGCGGGGAACACCGGGGAGCTGTTTTTT NA TRBV20-1 NA TRBJ2-2